The 9 T cell receptor beta chains presented below share a single source sample, sequenced in a study of CD8 T cells in ankylosing spondylitis. Study-wide findings and caveats: In ankylosing spondylitis blood, a motif of several highly homologous TCR beta variants appeared characteristic.

TCRdb recomputed calls from the 5' RACE reads with MiXCR, one row per CDR3 protein. The profile shows roughly 700,000 distinct CDR3 sequences, about 20% of them singletons. No antigen is known for these receptors. The sequenced material came from blood, either unsorted or a sorted T cell fraction (not recorded which). The receptor source for this set is a male donor with ankylosing spondylitis.

The chain employs TRBV29-1 and TRBJ2-7; tentatively, D is TRBD2 (7 bases). Germline assignment: CDR1 SQVTM and CDR2 ANQGSEA. The CDR3 is 13 amino acids. V lost 7 bases and J 7 bases, leaving 20 bases between the germline ends. CDR3 coding DNA: TGCAGCGCCCTGAGGGGGGGGACAACGGAGCAGTACTTC. Encoded protein: CSALRGGTTEQYF.

This clonotype occurred a few times. V and J are TRBV10-3 and TRBJ2-7; possibly TRBD1 or TRBD2 for D (5 bases each). V shed 6 bases and J shed 4 bases, with 16 bases lying between them. This CDR3 contains 14 residues. The germline gives CDR1 ENHRY, CDR2 SYGVKD. CDR3 amino acids: CAIRLGTPSYEQYF. In DNA form, the CDR3 reads TGTGCCATCAGACTAGGGACCCCTTCGTACGAGCAGTACTTC.

This clonotype has a handful of counts. The rearrangement uses TRBV3-1 and TRBJ1-5; no firm D call. Trimming removed 8 bases from V and 6 bases from J, with 8 bases in between. CDR1 LGHDT and CDR2 YNNKEL come from the germline V gene (reference sequence). The CDR3 has 11 residues. CDR3 DNA: TGTGCCAGCGGGGTGGGTCAGCCCCAGCATTTT. Amino acid sequence: CASGVGQPQHF.

The chain couples TRBV12-3 or TRBV12-4 to TRBJ2-1; D might be TRBD2 (5 bases). With 3 bases removed from V and 7 bases from J, the gap between germline ends came to 16 bases. CDR3 length: 15 amino acids. CDR3 in DNA: TGTGCCAGCAGTTTGAAACGGGGTATTGGGAATGAGCAGTTCTTC. This codes for CASSLKRGIGNEQFF.

This clonotype has only a few counts. The rearrangement uses TRBV28 and TRBJ2-5; a possible D gene is TRBD2 (6 bases). The CDR3 length is 14 residues. Germline CDR1 and CDR2: MDHEN and SYDVKM. Trimming took 3 bases from V and 3 from J, leaving 11 bases between them. The CDR3 reads CASSFPWGEETQYF. For the CDR3, the DNA is TGTGCCAGCAGTTTCCCATGGGGGGAAGAGACCCAGTACTTC. Combining the CDR3 with reference TRBV28 and TRBJ2-5 gives the whole variable domain DVKVTQSSRYLVKRTGEKVFLECVQDMDHENMFWYRQDPGLGLRLIYFSYDVKMKEKGDIPEGYSVSREKKERFSLILESASTNQTSMYLCASSFPWGEETQYFGPGTRLLVL.

This clonotype occurred a few times. The chain carries TRBV7-9 and TRBJ1-5, with 9 bases aligning to TRBD1. After removal of 5 bases from V and 5 bases from J, the junction contained 7 bases not matched to a gene. Germline V lookup: CDR1 SEHNR, CDR2 FQNEAQ (reference sequence). The length of the CDR3 is 15 residues. The CDR3 reads CASSEQGAMDQPQHF. The CDR3 bases are TGTGCCAGCAGCGAACAGGGGGCTATGGATCAGCCCCAGCATTTT.

As DNA, the CDR3 is TGTGCCAGCAGTTTTTCTGAGGTGAAGGGCCTCCACTTT. Its translation is CASSFSEVKGLHF. The chain recombines TRBV28 with TRBJ1-6; no firm D call. The CDR3 covers 13 residues. The V and J ends lost 3 bases and 15 bases respectively, with 15 bases between them. Germline assignment: CDR1 MDHEN and CDR2 SYDVKM. The full variable domain, completed using reference TRBV28 and TRBJ1-6, is DVKVTQSSRYLVKRTGEKVFLECVQDMDHENMFWYRQDPGLGLRLIYFSYDVKMKEKGDIPEGYSVSREKKERFSLILESASTNQTSMYLCASSFSEVKGLHFGNGTRLTVT.

This clonotype was seen a few times. The genes are TRBV6-1 and TRBJ2-1; D call uncertain. The ends were cut back, 8 bases at V and 0 bases at J, with 11 bases in the middle. Germline V lookup: CDR1 MNHNS, CDR2 SASEGT. The CDR3 extends over 14 amino acids. CDR3: CASSAPDSYNEQFF. Here the CDR3 DNA reads TGTGCCAGCTCGGCGCCGGACTCCTACAATGAGCAGTTCTTC.

This clonotype was seen a few times. The rearrangement uses TRBV5-5 and TRBJ2-2; D unresolved. Germline-derived CDR1 and CDR2 are SGHKS and YYEKEE (reference sequence). The V and J ends lost 2 bases and 1 base respectively, with 9 bases between them. The CDR3 runs to 15 residues. CDR3 coding DNA: TGTGCCAGCAGCTTCGGTCTAGTGAACACCGGGGAGCTGTTTTTT. It specifies CASSFGLVNTGELFF.